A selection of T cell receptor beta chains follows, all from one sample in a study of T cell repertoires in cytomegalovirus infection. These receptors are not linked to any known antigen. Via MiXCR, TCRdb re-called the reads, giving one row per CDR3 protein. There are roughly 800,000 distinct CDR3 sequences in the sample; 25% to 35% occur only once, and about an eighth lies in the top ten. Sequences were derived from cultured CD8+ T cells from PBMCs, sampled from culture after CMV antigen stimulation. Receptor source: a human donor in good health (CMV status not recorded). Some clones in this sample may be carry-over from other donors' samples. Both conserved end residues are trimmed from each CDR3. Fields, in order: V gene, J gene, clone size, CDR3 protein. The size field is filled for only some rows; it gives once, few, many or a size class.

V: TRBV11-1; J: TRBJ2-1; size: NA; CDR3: ASSGQPPVNEQF
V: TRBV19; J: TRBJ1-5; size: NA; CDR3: ASSIENWDTSVNQPQH
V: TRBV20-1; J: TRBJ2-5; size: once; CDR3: SAKDETQY
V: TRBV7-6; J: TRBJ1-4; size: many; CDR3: ASSSGTGGTTNEKLF
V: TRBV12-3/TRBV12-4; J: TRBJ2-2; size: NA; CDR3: ASSFVPDLQVDAGELF
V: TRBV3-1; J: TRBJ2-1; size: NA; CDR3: ASSQGRGDNEQF
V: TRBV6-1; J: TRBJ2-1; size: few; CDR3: ASTQGNNEQF
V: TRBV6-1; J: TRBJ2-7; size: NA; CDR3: ASSEFDSSYEQY
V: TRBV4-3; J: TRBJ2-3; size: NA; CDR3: ASSQHQSGGADTQY
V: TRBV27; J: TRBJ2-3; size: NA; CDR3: ASTGGQGDTQY
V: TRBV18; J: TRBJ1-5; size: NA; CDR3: ASSPSGLEPQH
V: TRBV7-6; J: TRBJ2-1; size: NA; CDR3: ASSLRLAGGRNEQF
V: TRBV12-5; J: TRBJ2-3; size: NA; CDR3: ASGLGGGKADTQY
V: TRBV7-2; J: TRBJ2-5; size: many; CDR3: ASSLVGGEETQY
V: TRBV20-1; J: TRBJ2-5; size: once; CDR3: SAEEETQY
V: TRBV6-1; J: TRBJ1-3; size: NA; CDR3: ASSHRDLGNTIY
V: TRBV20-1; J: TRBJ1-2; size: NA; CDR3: SASGGVPGTGTLANYGYT
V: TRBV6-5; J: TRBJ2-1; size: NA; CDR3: ASSYVRTGDNEQF
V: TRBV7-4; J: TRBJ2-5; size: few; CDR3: ASSSPSRGRETQY
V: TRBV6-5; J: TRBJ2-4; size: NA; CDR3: AGSRDRPVAKNIQY
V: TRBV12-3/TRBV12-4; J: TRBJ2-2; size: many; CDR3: ASSEQGAGTGELF
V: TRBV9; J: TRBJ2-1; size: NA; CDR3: ASSVGGSGGPLNNEQF
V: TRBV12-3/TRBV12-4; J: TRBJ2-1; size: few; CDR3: ASSPRAADEQF
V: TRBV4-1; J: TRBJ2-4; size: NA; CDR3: ASSQDLNLAPWERAKNIQY
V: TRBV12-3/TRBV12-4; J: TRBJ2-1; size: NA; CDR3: ASSFMPHVSNEQF
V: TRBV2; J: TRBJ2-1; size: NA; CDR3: ASDGSSGGNEQF
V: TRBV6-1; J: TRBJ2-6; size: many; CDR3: ASGGANVLT
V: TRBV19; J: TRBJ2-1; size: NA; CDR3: ASSILAAWNNEQF
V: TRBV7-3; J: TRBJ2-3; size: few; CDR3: ASSLRGGKDTQY
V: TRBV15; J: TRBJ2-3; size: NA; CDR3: ATSKRRAGYTDTQY
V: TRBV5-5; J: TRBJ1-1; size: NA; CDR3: ASSFLGPYEAF
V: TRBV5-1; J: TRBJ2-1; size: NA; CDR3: ASSKAGAIYNEQF
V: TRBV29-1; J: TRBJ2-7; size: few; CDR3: SVEDVGRTYEQY
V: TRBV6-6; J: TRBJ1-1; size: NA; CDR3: ASYGKRPRDMGMNTEAF
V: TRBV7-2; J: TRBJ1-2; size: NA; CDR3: ASSLSGTRNYGYT
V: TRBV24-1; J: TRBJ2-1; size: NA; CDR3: ATSDKLAGGRGEQF
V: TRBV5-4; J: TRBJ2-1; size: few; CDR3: ASSLGTTAQF
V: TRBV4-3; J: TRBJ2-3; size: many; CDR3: ASSQEGDSTDTQY
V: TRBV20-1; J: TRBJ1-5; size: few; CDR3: SARDTPDSNQPQH
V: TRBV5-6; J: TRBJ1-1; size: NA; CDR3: ASSLAGQGSTEAF
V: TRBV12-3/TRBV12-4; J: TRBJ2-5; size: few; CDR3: ASSGTEKRQETQY
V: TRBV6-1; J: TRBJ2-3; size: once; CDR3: ASSEAPRGLTDTQY
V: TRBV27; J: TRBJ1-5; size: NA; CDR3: ASSLGSTGNSNQPQH
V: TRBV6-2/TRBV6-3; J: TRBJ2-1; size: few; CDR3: ASRRRGQGAVQF
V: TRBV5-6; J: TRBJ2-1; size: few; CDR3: ASSLKRAYNEQF
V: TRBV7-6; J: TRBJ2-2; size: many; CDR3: ASSLVAGANTGELF
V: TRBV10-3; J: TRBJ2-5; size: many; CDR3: AISDPGTGQETQY
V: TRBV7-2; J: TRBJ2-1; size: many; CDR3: ASSTKRLAGDPISYNEQF
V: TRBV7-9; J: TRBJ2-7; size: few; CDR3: ASRLVGQGVYEQY
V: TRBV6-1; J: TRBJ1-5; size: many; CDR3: ASKGDSNSNQPQH
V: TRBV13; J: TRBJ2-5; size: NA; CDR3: ASSLVGPAGGTQY
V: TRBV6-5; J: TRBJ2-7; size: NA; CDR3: ASSPDSPYEQY
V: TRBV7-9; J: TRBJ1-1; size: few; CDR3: ASSLVDRMNTEAF